Following are 8 T cell receptor beta chains from one sample sequenced in a study of blood T cell repertoires in COVID-19. Produced via immunoSEQ multiplex PCR; TCRdb's table is partial and in-frame only. Of about 320,000 clones listed, 70% to 90% are singletons. Sequencing used PBMCs or T cells enriched from blood (not recorded which). Receptors were obtained from a woman aged 25 to 39 who had recovered from COVID-19.

The genes are TRBV5-1 and TRBJ2-7; D may be TRBD2 (6 bases). The CDR3 has 12 amino acids. Deletions cut 5 bases from V and 2 bases from J, with 8 bases between. In germline, CDR1 is SGHRS, CDR2 YFSETQ. CDR3 region: CASRRDPYEQYF. CDR3 sequence (DNA): TGCGCCAGCAGGCGGGACCCCTACGAGCAGTACTTC.

This chain links TRBV5-1 with TRBJ2-7, with a possible D match to TRBD1 (5 bases). Trimming shortened V by 4 bases and J by 5 bases, and 13 bases separated the two germline ends. The V gene's germline CDR1 is SGHRS and CDR2 YFSETQ. The CDR3 covers 13 residues. In DNA form, the CDR3 reads TGCGCCAGCAGCATAGGACAAGCGAACGAGCAGTACTTC. It codes for CASSIGQANEQYF.

The rearrangement links TRBV5-6 to TRBJ1-2; weak D call: TRBD1 (6 bases). Looked up from germline, CDR1 is SGHDT and CDR2 is YYEEEE. V shed 5 bases and J shed 2 bases, with 13 bases lying between them. The CDR3 length is 14 residues. The CDR3 here is CASRTTGENYGYTF. The CDR3 bases are TGTGCCAGCAGAACGACAGGAGAGAACTATGGCTACACCTTC.

This sequence joins TRBV27 and TRBJ1-2; tentatively, D is TRBD1 (5 bases). V shed 5 bases and J shed 3 bases, with 16 bases lying between them. The CDR3 consists of 15 residues. Per germline, CDR1 MNHEY and CDR2 SMNVEV (reference sequence). This chain's CDR3 is CASSLHRYRDYGYTF. The CDR3 bases are TGTGCCAGCAGTCTCCACAGGTACCGCGACTATGGCTACACCTTC.

This chain links TRBV5-6 with TRBJ2-5; the D gene is possibly TRBD2 (6 bases). The CDR3 runs 15 residues. Germline V lookup: CDR1 SGHDT, CDR2 YYEEEE. Trimming cost V 7 bases and J 5 bases, with 21 bases left between them. CDR3 amino acids: CASARPTRGSETQYF. The CDR3 nucleotides read TGTGCCAGCGCCCGTCCAACCCGGGGGTCGGAGACCCAGTACTTC.

The chain employs TRBV21-1 and TRBJ1-5; whether TRBD1, the table's D call, matches the DNA was not checked. TRBV21-1 is marked as a pseudogene. The CDR3 loop spans 17 amino acids. Here the CDR3 reads CASSKGWDRGIYQPQHF. The CDR3 DNA is TGTGCCAGCAGCAAAGGGTGGGACAGGGGTATCTATCAGCCCCAGCATTTT.

The chain carries TRBV10-3 and TRBJ1-1; D is possibly TRBD1 (5 bases). V lost 6 bases, J lost 0 bases, and 11 bases lay in between. The CDR3 has 14 residues. Germline-derived CDR1 and CDR2 are ENHRY and SYGVKD. The CDR3, as DNA: TGTGCCATCAGGGTACAGGCCATGAACACTGAAGCTTTCTTT. Residues: CAIRVQAMNTEAFF.

In this sample, this clone turned up many times. The CDR3 coding sequence is TGTGCCAGCAGTGCTACAGGGATGGGGTCTACTAATGAAAAACTGTTTTTT. It encodes CASSATGMGSTNEKLFF. The chain joins TRBV2 to TRBJ1-4, with D possibly TRBD1 on 6 matching bases. The germline V and J ends were trimmed by 4 bases and 2 bases, with 17 bases remaining between them. Germline CDR1 reads SNHLY; CDR2 reads FYNNEI. The CDR3 covers 17 residues.